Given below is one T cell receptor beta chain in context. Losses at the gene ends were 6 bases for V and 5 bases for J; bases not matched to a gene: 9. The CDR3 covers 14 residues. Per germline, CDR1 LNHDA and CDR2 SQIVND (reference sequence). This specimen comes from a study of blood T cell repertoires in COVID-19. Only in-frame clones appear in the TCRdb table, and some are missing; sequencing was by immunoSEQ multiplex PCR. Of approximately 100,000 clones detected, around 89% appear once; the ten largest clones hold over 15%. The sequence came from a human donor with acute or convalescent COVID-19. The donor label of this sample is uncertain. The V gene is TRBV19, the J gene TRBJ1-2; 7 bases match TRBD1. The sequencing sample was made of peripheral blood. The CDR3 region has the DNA TGTGCCAGTAGGTCAAATACGGGACAGTATGGCTACACCTTC. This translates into CASRSNTGQYGYTF. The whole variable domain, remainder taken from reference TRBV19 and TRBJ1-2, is DGGITQSPKYLFRKEGQNVTLSCEQNLNHDAMYWYRQDPGQGLRLIYYSQIVNDFQKGDIAEGYSVSREKKESFPLTVTSAQKNPTAFYLCASRSNTGQYGYTFGSGTRLTVV.